What follows describes a single TCR beta chain. This entry comes from a study of blood T cell repertoires in COVID-19. On the study more broadly: The United States, Italy and Spain were the sources of the acute and convalescent COVID-19 samples. From T cells, B-cell-depleted T cells, or PBMCs came the material, which was cDNA or gDNA.

TCRdb's table, derived via immunoSEQ multiplex PCR, lists solely in-frame clones and lacks some. The profile shows 430,000 or so clones, 70% to 90% of them singletons. Clinical history reported by participants formed the basis on which cohorts were assigned. Individuals in the exposed group had encountered a COVID-19 case within 2 weeks preceding study entry. Per germline, CDR1 SEHNR and CDR2 FQNEAQ (reference sequence). This CDR3 is 15 amino acids long. The V end lost 7 bases, the J end lost 3 bases, and 19 bases lay between the germline ends. The chain links TRBV7-9 to TRBJ2-7; D is possibly TRBD2 (7 bases). Material for sequencing was PBMCs or T cells enriched from blood (not recorded which). The TCR sequence derives from a woman between 18 and 29 years old who had been exposed to COVID-19. The CDR3: CASTRKGGGYYEQYF. As DNA, the CDR3 is TGTGCCAGCACCAGGAAGGGAGGGGGATACTACGAGCAGTACTTC.